These 9 T cell receptor beta chains came from one sample sequenced in a study of T cell changes during pregnancy in multiple sclerosis. Using immunoSEQ multiplex PCR, the repertoire was profiled, and TCRdb retains in-frame clones only, with some absent. Among tens of thousands of clones listed, roughly nine tenths were seen once. The source material was CD8+ T cells from peripheral blood mononuclear cells, sampled in the second trimester of pregnancy. The receptor source for this set is a female donor with multiple sclerosis, enrolled in a pregnancy study.

V and J are TRBV13 and TRBJ2-2, with TRBD1 matching over 10 bases. CDR3 length: 15 residues. CDR1 is PRHDT and CDR2 is FYEKMQ in the germline V gene (reference sequence). The V segment lost 3 bases and the J segment 5 bases; nucleotides outside the gene matches: 3. The DNA for the CDR3 is TGTGCCAGCAGCTTTGGACAGGGGGTAACCGGGGAGCTGTTTTTT. Its protein product is CASSFGQGVTGELFF.

The chain combines TRBV6-1 with TRBJ2-2; D is ambiguous. V lost 2 bases to trimming and J lost 6 bases, with 4 bases between them. The CDR3 consists of 12 residues. The germline V gene has CDR1 MNHNS and CDR2 SASEGT. The CDR3 bases are TGTGCCAGCAGTGAAAGCGCCGGGGAGCTGTTTTTT. Amino acids: CASSESAGELFF.

This chain connects TRBV18 to TRBJ2-5; 7 bases map to TRBD2. Germline CDR1 and CDR2: KGHSH and LQKENI. The CDR3 has 13 residues. Unmatched junction bases numbered 0, after V lost 0 bases and J lost 5 bases. CDR3 sequence reads: CASSPPGGETQYF. CDR3 coding DNA: TGTGCCAGCTCACCACCGGGAGGGGAGACCCAGTACTTC.

This clone has only one observation. V and J are TRBV7-9 and TRBJ1-2; tentative D call: TRBD1 (5 bases). Germline CDR1 SEHNR, CDR2 FQNEAQ (reference sequence). The CDR3 runs 16 residues. Trimming stripped 2 bases from V and 4 bases from J, with 17 bases between. CDR3 DNA sequence: TGTGCCAGCAGCTTAAGCGTGGCAGGGATTCTCTATGGCTACACCTTC. As protein: CASSLSVAGILYGYTF.

The genes are TRBV30 and TRBJ2-1, with 12 positions matching TRBD2. The germline V gene encodes CDR1 GTSNPN and CDR2 SVGIG (reference sequence). V shed 8 bases, J shed 3 bases, and the junction held 2 bases outside the gene matches. The CDR3 runs 13 residues. CDR3 sequence reads: CARTSGDYNEQFF. As DNA, the CDR3 is TGTGCCCGGACTAGCGGGGACTACAATGAGCAGTTCTTC.

The rearrangement links TRBV6-1 to TRBJ1-5; tentatively, D is TRBD1 (5 bases). V was pared by 4 bases and J by 3 bases, with 16 bases between. The CDR3 length is 16 residues. Germline V gene sequence: CDR1 MNHNS, CDR2 SASEGT. CDR3 protein: CASSVPDSAVNQPQHF. CDR3 nucleotide sequence: TGTGCCAGCAGTGTTCCCGACAGTGCGGTCAATCAGCCCCAGCATTTT.

The V gene is TRBV5-4, the J gene TRBJ2-7; D might be TRBD2 (5 bases). The V end lost 4 bases, the J end lost 3 bases, and 14 bases lay between the germline ends. CDR1 and CDR2 from the germline V gene are SGHNT and YYREEE (reference sequence). The CDR3 extends over 14 amino acids. Here the CDR3 DNA reads TGTGCCAGCAGCCCGGGCCGGGATTACTACGAGCAGTACTTC. Translating it yields CASSPGRDYYEQYF.

This clone was seen only once. The rearrangement uses TRBV10-2 and TRBJ1-2; 9 nucleotides agree with TRBD1. CDR1 is WSHSY and CDR2 is SAAADI in the germline V gene. The CDR3 sequence is 13 residues long. With 8 bases clipped from V and 8 bases from J, the junction kept 9 bases outside the gene matches. CDR3 coding DNA: TGCGCCAGCCGGGGACAGGGAGAGGAGGGCTACACCTTC. It codes for CASRGQGEEGYTF.

V and J are TRBV19 and TRBJ1-4; no clear D gene. CDR3 length: 14 residues. Germline-derived CDR1 and CDR2 are LNHDA and SQIVND (reference sequence). The V end lost 5 bases, the J end lost 4 bases, and 11 bases lay between the germline ends. Here the CDR3 reads CASSLRQINEKLFF. Written as DNA, the CDR3 is TGTGCCAGTAGTCTGCGGCAGATTAATGAAAAACTGTTTTTT.